This record concerns one T cell receptor beta chain sequence. Its antigen is unknown. The data originate from a study of cytomegalovirus exposure and HLA in healthy donors. PCR employed 60 Vbeta and 13 Jbeta primers. Produced via immunoSEQ multiplex PCR; TCRdb's table is partial and in-frame only. The sample includes tens of thousands of clones, about 63% seen only once; the top ten take roughly 6%. Germline assignment: CDR1 SGHTA and CDR2 FQGNSA. This CDR3 comprises 17 residues. The germline V and J ends were trimmed by 1 base and 5 bases, with 20 bases remaining between them. General study results and limits: According to a later analysis, donors in an Asian-associated ancestry cluster reportedly had fewer N-insertions than the roughly 720-donor mean. The study dropped some indistinguishable V segments, TRBV6-2 and TRBV6-3 among them.

This chain links TRBV7-2 with TRBJ1-1; D is unresolved. This receptor was taken from a woman aged 30 to 39 in good health and CMV-seronegative. The sample was PBMCs. CDR3 sequence reads: CASSLGAVSRGSTEAFF. The CDR3 bases are TGTGCCAGCAGCTTAGGGGCCGTATCTCGAGGGTCGACTGAAGCTTTCTTT.